The 6 T cell receptor beta chains below come from one sample, sequenced in a study of shared clonotypes between healthy human individuals. Generated by immunoSEQ multiplex PCR, the TCRdb table keeps only in-frame clones and is missing some. Found here are around 720,000 clones, around 73% of them singletons; the top ten hold under 2%. Sequencing used memory CD4+ T cells sorted from blood. Subset described: CD45RA-negative fraction. These receptors originate from a woman aged 25 to 39 in good health.

The rearrangement uses TRBV11-3 and TRBJ2-1; 9 bases align to TRBD1. V dropped 3 bases and J dropped 7; count of bases not matched to a gene: 7. CDR1 and CDR2 (germline): SGHNT, YENEEA. The CDR3 has 15 residues. This CDR3 is CASSFSGTGRNEQFF. CDR3 DNA: TGTGCCAGCAGCTTTTCCGGGACAGGGCGGAATGAGCAGTTCTTC.

The rearrangement links TRBV2 to TRBJ2-1, with TRBD2 identical over 11 bases. This CDR3 is 14 amino acids long. CDR1 is SNHLY, CDR2 FYNNEI, per germline. The J segment lost 0 bases and the V segment lost 8 bases, leaving 0 bases of the junction unmatched. In DNA form, the CDR3 reads TGTGCCAGCGGGACTAGCGGCTCCTACAATGAGCAGTTCTTC. It codes for CASGTSGSYNEQFF.

This sequence joins TRBV10-2 and TRBJ2-7; possibly TRBD1 for D (7 bases). Deletions cut 5 bases from V and 6 bases from J, with 11 bases between. This CDR3 is 12 amino acids long. CDR1 is WSHSY and CDR2 is SAAADI in the germline V gene. The CDR3 reads CASSYQGGEQYF. The CDR3 nucleotides read TGCGCCAGCAGTTACCAGGGGGGCGAGCAGTACTTC.

This chain joins TRBV5-1 and TRBJ2-3; 8 nucleotides line up with TRBD1. The CDR3 spans 16 residues. Trimming removed 3 bases from V and 0 bases from J; junction bases left unmatched: 6. Germline V CDR1 and CDR2: SGHRS, YFSETQ. CDR3 protein: CASSYGQGSSTDTQYF. CDR3 sequence (DNA): TGCGCCAGCAGCTATGGACAGGGTAGTAGCACAGATACGCAGTATTTT.

V is TRBV23-1 and J is TRBJ2-5, with 7 bases matching TRBD2. TRBV23-1 qualifies as an ORF whose function is uncertain. The CDR3 is 16 residues long. V shed 2 bases, J shed 3 bases, and the junction held 9 bases outside the gene matches. The CDR3 DNA reads as TGCGCCAGCAGTCAACCAGCCGGGACTAAAAAAGAGACCCAGTACTTC. The encoded protein is CASSQPAGTKKETQYF.

The rearrangement links TRBV2 to TRBJ1-5; D gene ambiguous. The germline V gene encodes CDR1 SNHLY and CDR2 FYNNEI. This CDR3 spans 16 amino acids. Trimming removed 1 base from V and 2 bases from J, with 12 bases in between. CDR3 amino acids: CASSEGPIRGNQPQHF. DNA for the CDR3: TGTGCCAGCAGTGAAGGGCCTATTAGGGGCAATCAGCCCCAGCATTTT.